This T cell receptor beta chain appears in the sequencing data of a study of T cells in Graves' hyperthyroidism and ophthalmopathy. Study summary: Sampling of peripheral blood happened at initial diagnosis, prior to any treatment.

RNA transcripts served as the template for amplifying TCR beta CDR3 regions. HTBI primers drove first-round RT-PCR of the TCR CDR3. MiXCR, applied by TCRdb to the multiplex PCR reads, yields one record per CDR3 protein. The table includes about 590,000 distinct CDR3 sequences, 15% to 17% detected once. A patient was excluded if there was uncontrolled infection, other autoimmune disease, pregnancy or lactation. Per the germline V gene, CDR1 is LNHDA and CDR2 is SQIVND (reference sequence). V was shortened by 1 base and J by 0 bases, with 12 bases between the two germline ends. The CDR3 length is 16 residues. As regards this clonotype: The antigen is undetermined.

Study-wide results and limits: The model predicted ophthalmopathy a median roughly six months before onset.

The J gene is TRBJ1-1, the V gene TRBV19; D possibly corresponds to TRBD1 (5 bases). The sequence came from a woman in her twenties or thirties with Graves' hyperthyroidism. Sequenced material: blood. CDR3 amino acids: CASSIGDGSMNTEAFF. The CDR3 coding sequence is TGTGCCAGTAGTATAGGGGACGGTTCTATGAACACTGAAGCTTTCTTT.